The entry that follows covers one TCR beta chain sequence. The antigen is undetermined. For every subset, genomic DNA was evenly distributed across several immunoSEQ plates. Original methodology: ImmunoSEQ gave junction-only sequences without quality scores, so filtering differed. Generated by immunoSEQ multiplex PCR, the TCRdb table keeps only in-frame clones and is missing some. V and J calls and clone size are those listed in that table; D and trimming were worked out from the DNA. The sample records around 2.1 million clones, roughly 91% being singletons. Trimming left V 0 bases short and J 3 bases short, with 10 bases between. The CDR3 extends over 15 amino acids. Germline CDR1 and CDR2: SGDLS and YYNGEE. The data derive from a study of shared clonotypes between healthy human individuals. Whole-study results and caveats: In having few donors, the study represented limited genetic and exposure-history diversity.

Naive CD8 cells lacked CD45RO, underwent positive selection for CCR7 and left out terminally differentiated effector memory CD45RA+ cells. Sequencing used naive CD8+ T cells from PBMCs. V gene TRBV9 combines with J gene TRBJ1-5; D remains unclear. This sequence was found in a man between 18 and 35 years old in good health. Some clones in this sample may be carry-over from other donors' samples. CDR3 sequence (DNA): TGTGCCAGCAGCGTAGCTTCGGGGTTCAATCAGCCCCAGCATTTT. This codes for CASSVASGFNQPQHF.